This T cell receptor beta chain comes out of a study of blood T cell repertoires in COVID-19. Study as a whole: COVID-19 samples, acute and convalescent, were from the United States, Italy and Spain.

Trimming took 6 bases from V and 5 from J, leaving 22 bases between them. The V gene's germline CDR1 is ENHRY and CDR2 SYGVKD. The CDR3 is 16 residues long. In the authors' workflow: Scientists estimated how many nucleated cells there were by amplifying reference gene primers. Repertoires were generated with immunoSEQ multiplex PCR, while TCRdb's copy carries only in-frame clones and drops some. The V and J calls and clone size come from that table; D and trimming were worked out from the DNA. The sample records roughly 350,000 clones, approximately 89% being singletons. The J gene is TRBJ2-5, the V gene TRBV10-3; tentatively, D is TRBD1 (6 bases). The TCR sequence derives from a woman aged 25 to 39 with COVID-19, enrolled during active disease. Source material: peripheral blood. CDR3 protein: CAIRDELQGLAETQYF. In nucleotides, the CDR3 is TGTGCCATCAGAGACGAATTACAGGGCCTCGCGGAGACCCAGTACTTC.